This TCR beta chain was recorded in a study of memory CD4+ T cells and cytomegalovirus serostatus (dated by TCRdb to the late 2010s). About the investigation overall: The cohort included about 33 healthy adults from Belgium, of whom 9 were CMV seropositive and 24 were CMV seronegative. The study sequenced CD4+ memory TCRbeta repertoires of a Belgian cohort with known cytomegalovirus serostatus to replicate a published TCR-based CMV serostatus classifier.

Genomic DNA was extracted from sorted cells with the Quick-DNA Microprep Kit. Amplification of TCRbeta DNA was done with the immunoSEQ hsTCRbeta kit, following the protocol from the manufacturer. TCRbeta libraries were sequenced on an Illumina MiSeq instrument. The published analysis was carried out like this. Removing out-of-frame sequences left 2,204,828 distinct TCRbeta sequences, an average of around 67,000 per individual. Each individual was scored using the number of about 180 previously reported CMV-associated TCRbeta sequences that the individual carried and the total number of productive distinct TCRbeta sequences. A beta-binomial model was reimplemented in Python, and scikit-learn random forests with default parameters were trained on US cohort data. Classifier performance on the Belgian cohort was reported as the median AUC with percentile confidence intervals calculated over 10,000 bootstrap iterations. The clones in this table, taken by TCRdb from immuneACCESS, are in-frame only. Not every clone is retained; where verified, under half of the shortfall comes from an unresolved V gene, and the cause of the rest is unknown. The D gene and trimming were derived from the DNA, and the V and J assignments and clone size from that table. Recorded for this sample are approximately 53,000 clones; about 73% of them occurred a single time. The ten largest account for around 0.61% of the sample.

A FACSAria II was used to sort memory CD4+ T cells, defined as single viable CD3+CD4+CD8-CD45RO+ cells. CMV serostatus was assessed using a Roche Elecsys assay, by which serum IgG against CMV pp150, pp28, p38 and p52 was detected. After the samples were thawed, total CD4+ T cells were enriched through positive selection using CD4 magnetic microbeads. The samples came from a separate study whose specific focus was interrogating the CD4+ T cell memory repertoire. Peripheral blood mononuclear cells were isolated and cryopreserved following standard operating procedures; serum was stored at -80 °C. The staining relied on CD3-PerCP (BW264/56), CD4-APC (RPA-T4), CD45RO-PE (UCHT1) and CD8-Pacific Orange (3B5) antibodies, and Sytox blue was used to exclude non-viable cells. Overall study outcomes, separate from this receptor: The original-framework classifier achieved a median bootstrapped AUC of about 0.95 with a 95% CI of 0.76-1.00 on the Belgian cohort. Among the 150 or so previously reported CMV-associated TCRbeta sequences, some 70 showed up in the CD4+ memory repertoires, with each one found in between one and five individuals. For predicting CMV serostatus, the median bootstrapped AUC was roughly 0.96 using the original framework and about 0.9 using a US-trained random forest. Only CD4+CD45RO+ memory cells were sequenced, in contrast to the original study, which included naive and memory CD4+ and CD8+ populations. The results were read as suggesting that the CMV-associated TCR signature is, for the most part, present in the CD4+ memory repertoire.

About this clone: The antigen this receptor binds is unknown. Base qualities are missing; no much larger clone stands one base away.

V loses 0 bases of germline sequence and J loses 4 bases, and the interval between the two ends is 7 bases. Sequences SGDLS (CDR1) and YYNGEE (CDR2) are obtained from the germline V gene. The CDR3 measures 14 amino acids from cysteine to phenylalanine. Of all the DNA, just the CDR3 is kept, 42 bases in frame from base 1. The chain was built from TRBV9 and TRBJ1-4; the D segment cannot be called with confidence. The sample was memory CD4+ T cells from blood. This sequence was found in an adult in good health and CMV-seronegative. In nucleotides, the sequence is TGTGCCAGCAGCGTAGGCAGCGGTAATGAAAAACTGTTTTTT. Its amino acids are CASSVGSGNEKLFF.